This T cell receptor beta chain was documented in a study of shared clonotypes between healthy human individuals. Trimming removed 0 bases from V and 1 base from J, with 9 bases in between. CDR3 length: 15 amino acids. The germline V gene encodes CDR1 MNHEY and CDR2 SVGAGI. At deep level, the assay was performed. The table came from immunoSEQ multiplex PCR; TCRdb's copy has only in-frame clones and leaves some out. The data contain about 1 million clones, around 74% of them singletons. This sequence was found in a man aged 18 to 29 in good health. The chain links TRBV6-5 to TRBJ1-2; a weak D match, TRBD1 (6 bases). Sequenced input: memory CD4+ T cells sorted from blood. This sample's subset: CD45RA-negative fraction. The CDR3 loop is CASSYSGTINYGYTF. In DNA form, the CDR3 reads TGTGCCAGCAGTTACTCGGGGACAATTAACTATGGCTACACCTTC.